This paragraph reports one T cell receptor (beta chain). Its specificity is not known. The V segment lost 0 bases and the J segment 8 bases; nucleotides outside the gene matches: 11. From germline, CDR1 is SGHNT and CDR2 YYREEE (reference sequence). The CDR3 sequence is 17 residues long. The method was immunoSEQ multiplex PCR; TCRdb's version includes in-frame clones alone and lacks a portion of them. The data contain around 100,000 clones, 90% of them singletons. The sample comes from a study of PD-1 blockade in classical Hodgkin lymphoma. Study-wide results and caveats: Compared with healthy donors, newly diagnosed patients reportedly showed lower baseline TCR diversity.

Time point described: cycle 4 day 1 (C4D1), after less than 7 weeks of nivolumab. Every patient relapsed after autologous stem cell transplantation, and brentuximab vedotin exposure varied. The sequence derives from a human donor with classical Hodgkin lymphoma. The chain recombines TRBV5-4 with TRBJ1-4, with TRBD1 identical over 9 bases. The sample here was peripheral blood mononuclear cells (PBMCs), taken before the fourth cycle of nivolumab. As DNA, the CDR3 is TGTGCCAGCAGCTTGGTCTCAGTGGGGACAGGGAGCGAAAAACTGTTTTTT. It yields the protein CASSLVSVGTGSEKLFF. Using reference TRBV5-4 and TRBJ1-4 for the parts outside the CDR3, the full variable domain is ETGVTQSPTHLIKTRGQQVTLRCSSQSGHNTVSWYQQALGQGPQFIFQYYREEENGRGNFPPRFSGLQFPNYSSELNVNALELDDSALYLCASSLVSVGTGSEKLFFGSGTQLSVL.